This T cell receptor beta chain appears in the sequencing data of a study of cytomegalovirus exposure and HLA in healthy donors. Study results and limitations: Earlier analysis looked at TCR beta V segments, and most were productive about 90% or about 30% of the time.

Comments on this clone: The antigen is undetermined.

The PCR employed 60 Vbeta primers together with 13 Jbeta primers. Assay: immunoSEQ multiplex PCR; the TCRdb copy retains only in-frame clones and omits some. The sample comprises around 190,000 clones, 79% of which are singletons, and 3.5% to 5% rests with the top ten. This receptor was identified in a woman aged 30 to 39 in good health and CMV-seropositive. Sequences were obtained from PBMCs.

As DNA, the CDR3 is TGTGCCAGCAGTTCCTCTGGGGCAGGGGGGAACATTCAGTACTTC. This translates into CASSSSGAGGNIQYF. The chain couples TRBV9 to TRBJ2-4; maybe TRBD1 (7 bases). V was clipped by 5 bases and J by 7 bases, with 19 bases between them. This CDR3 is built from 15 residues. Germline V gene sequence: CDR1 SGDLS, CDR2 YYNGEE.